Listed here are 9 T cell receptor beta chains from one sample, sequenced in a study of cytomegalovirus exposure and HLA in healthy donors. The PCR was carried out with 60 Vbeta primers and 13 Jbeta primers. TCRdb's copy holds only in-frame clones and misses some; the assay was immunoSEQ multiplex PCR. The sample has 200,000 or so clones; over 75% are singletons. The sample taken for sequencing was PBMCs. All receptors come from a man aged 35 to 55 in good health and CMV-seropositive.

The V and J genes are TRBV28 and TRBJ1-1, with 11 bases lining up with TRBD1. CDR3 size: 14 residues. Looked up from germline, CDR1 is MDHEN and CDR2 is SYDVKM. J was trimmed by 8 bases and V by 6 bases; bases with no gene match: 8. The CDR3 coding sequence is TGTGCCAGCAGGCACCTCCGGGACAGGGGGGAAGCTTTCTTT. It is translated as CASRHLRDRGEAFF.

CDR3 protein: CASSANPGQSYEQYF. Written as DNA, the CDR3 is TGTGCCAGCAGCGCAAATCCGGGACAATCCTACGAGCAGTACTTC. J is TRBJ2-5 and V is TRBV9, with D tentatively TRBD1 (6 bases). The J call could be wrong; TRBJ2-7 is a better fit for the DNA end. Germline-derived CDR1 and CDR2 are SGDLS and YYNGEE. The CDR3 covers 15 residues.

This chain uses TRBV5-5 with TRBJ2-7; 8 bases agree with TRBD1. The V gene's germline CDR1 is SGHKS and CDR2 YYEKEE (reference sequence). The CDR3 is 15 residues long. Trimming removed 1 base from V and 0 bases from J; junction bases left unmatched: 3. The CDR3 protein is CASSLWDRSSYEQYF. CDR3 in DNA: TGTGCCAGCAGCTTGTGGGACAGGTCCTCCTACGAGCAGTACTTC.

The rearrangement links TRBV6-6 to TRBJ1-2; 9 positions match TRBD1. Germline loops: CDR1 MNHNY, CDR2 SVGAGI (reference sequence). After removal of 3 bases from V and 8 bases from J, the junction contained 10 bases not matched to a gene. The CDR3 sequence is 15 residues long. CDR3 residues: CASSYKGATGGGYTF. CDR3 nucleotides: TGTGCCAGCAGTTATAAGGGGGCGACAGGGGGAGGCTACACCTTC.

This chain uses TRBV10-3 with TRBJ1-5, with a weak D call TRBD1 (6 bases). The CDR3 length is 15 residues. Germline V gene data show CDR1 as ENHRY and CDR2 as SYGVKD. Trimming shortened V by 3 bases and J by 5 bases, and 14 bases separated the two germline ends. CDR3 protein: CAISDSGTSDQPQHF. CDR3 in DNA: TGTGCCATCAGTGACTCCGGGACATCGGATCAGCCCCAGCATTTT.

The genes are TRBV6-1 and TRBJ2-3, with D possibly TRBD2 on 5 matching bases. There are 15 residues in the CDR3. The ends were cut back, 2 bases at V and 1 base at J, with 10 bases in the middle. The germline V gene encodes CDR1 MNHNS and CDR2 SASEGT. The CDR3 DNA sequence: TGTGCCAGCAGTGAACCGGGGATGGGCACAGATACGCAGTATTTT. Residues: CASSEPGMGTDTQYF.

This chain joins TRBV5-4 and TRBJ1-2; D is possibly TRBD1 (5 bases). CDR3 length: 15 amino acids. V lost 8 bases to trimming and J lost 4 bases, with 21 bases between them. CDR1 is SGHNT and CDR2 is YYREEE in the germline V gene (reference sequence). The CDR3 protein is CASQSQQGPGYGYTF. In DNA, the CDR3 is TGTGCCAGTCAAAGTCAGCAGGGCCCTGGCTATGGCTACACCTTC.

The chain employs TRBV30 and TRBJ1-1; D call uncertain. V lost 0 bases to trimming and J lost 10 bases, with 12 bases between them. Germline CDR1 is GTSNPN and CDR2 is SVGIG (reference sequence). This CDR3 region has 12 residues. CDR3 loop: CAWSVRREGAFF. As DNA, the CDR3 is TGTGCCTGGAGTGTTAGACGGGAGGGAGCTTTCTTT.

This chain joins TRBV29-1 and TRBJ2-4; possibly TRBD2 for D (6 bases). The V and J ends lost 6 bases and 15 bases respectively, with 18 bases between them. CDR3 length: 11 residues. Germline CDR1 is SQVTM and CDR2 is ANQGSEA. The CDR3 region is CSVAGPGYRYF. DNA for the CDR3: TGCAGCGTCGCGGGACCCGGGTACAGGTACTTC.